This T cell receptor (beta chain) was documented in a study of control samples from healthy donors and cancer patients. This clone was seen just once. The assay was immunoSEQ multiplex PCR, and TCRdb's table has in-frame clones only and misses some. The sample shows some 150,000 clones, roughly 95% of them seen only once. CDR1 is SGHVS, CDR2 FQNEAQ, per germline. The CDR3 length is 15 residues. The V end lost 1 base, the J end lost 7 bases, and 13 bases lay between the germline ends. The TCR was taken from a woman aged 25 to 39 in good health. What was sequenced was blood. The rearrangement uses TRBV7-8 and TRBJ1-4; D gene uncertain. Here the CDR3 DNA reads TGTGCCAGCAGCTTAGGGCCCTTCATGGGTGAAAAACTGTTTTTT. Its protein product is CASSLGPFMGEKLFF.